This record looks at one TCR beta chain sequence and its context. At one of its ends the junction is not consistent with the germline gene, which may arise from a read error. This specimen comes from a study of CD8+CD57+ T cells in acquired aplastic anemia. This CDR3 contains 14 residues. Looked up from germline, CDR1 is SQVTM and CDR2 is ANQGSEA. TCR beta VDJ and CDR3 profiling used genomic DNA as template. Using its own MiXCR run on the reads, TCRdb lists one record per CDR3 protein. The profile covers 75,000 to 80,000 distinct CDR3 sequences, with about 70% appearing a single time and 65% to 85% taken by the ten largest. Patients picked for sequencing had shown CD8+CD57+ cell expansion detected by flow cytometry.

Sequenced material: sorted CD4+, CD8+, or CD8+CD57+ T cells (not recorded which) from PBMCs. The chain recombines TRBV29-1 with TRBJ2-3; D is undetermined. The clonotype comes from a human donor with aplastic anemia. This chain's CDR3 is CSVERSGSGDTQYF. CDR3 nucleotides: TGCAGCGTTGAGAGAAGTGGGTCCGGAGATACACAGTATTTT.